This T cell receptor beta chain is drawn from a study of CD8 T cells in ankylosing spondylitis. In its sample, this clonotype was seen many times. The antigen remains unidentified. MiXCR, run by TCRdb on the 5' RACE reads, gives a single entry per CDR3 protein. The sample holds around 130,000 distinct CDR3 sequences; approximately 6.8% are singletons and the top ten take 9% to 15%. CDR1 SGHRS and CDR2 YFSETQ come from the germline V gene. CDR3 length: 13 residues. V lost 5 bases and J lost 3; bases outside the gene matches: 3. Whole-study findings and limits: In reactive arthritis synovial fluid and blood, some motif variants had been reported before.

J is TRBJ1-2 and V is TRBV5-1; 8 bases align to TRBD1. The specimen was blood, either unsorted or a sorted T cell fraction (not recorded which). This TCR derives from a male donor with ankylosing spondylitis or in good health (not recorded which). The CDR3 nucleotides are TGCGCCAGCAGTCTGGGACAGGACTATGGCTACACCTTC. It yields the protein CASSLGQDYGYTF.